These T cell receptor beta chains were read from a single sample in a study of blood T cells in healthy people across ages. TCRdb re-derived calls from the 5' RACE reads in MiXCR, one entry per CDR3 protein. The data contain some 1.5 million distinct CDR3 sequences, about 42% of them seen just once; the ten biggest clones take up approximately 4.1%. Sequencing input: blood. These receptors all stem from a woman under 30 in good health. CDR3s include the opening cysteine and the closing phenylalanine or tryptophan. D genes are given only for firm matches. For some rows the clone size is stated as once, few or many, or as a class when expanded; others skip it.

cdr3_nt cdr3_aa d_call j_call clone_size v_call
TGCAGTGCTAGTCAACTAGCGGGAGGGCCTATCAGGGACGAGCAGTACTTC CSASQLAGGPIRDEQYF TRBD2 TRBJ2-7 . TRBV20-1
TGTGCCAGCAGCCAAAGCGGGGACAAAGAGACCCAGTACTTC CASSQSGDKETQYF . TRBJ2-5 . TRBV7-2
TGTGCCAGCAGTGAGCGGAATAGCCAAGAGACCCAGTACTTC CASSERNSQETQYF . TRBJ2-5 . TRBV2
TGCAGCGTCGAACACAGCTACGAGCAGTACTTC CSVEHSYEQYF . TRBJ2-7 many TRBV29-1
TGTGCCAGCACATCCGACTTTCTCCTCGGCAGCTCCTACGAGCAGTACTTC CASTSDFLLGSSYEQYF . TRBJ2-7 few TRBV6-6
TGCGCCAGCAGCTTTGGACAGAACAATCAGCCCCAGCATTTT CASSFGQNNQPQHF . TRBJ1-5 few TRBV12-3/TRBV12-4
TGTGCCAGCAGTACTAGAGGGGGCGCGGAAGAAAAACTGTTTTTT CASSTRGGAEEKLFF TRBD1 TRBJ1-4 . TRBV12-3/TRBV12-4
TGTGCCAGCAGTTTATGGGCAAACTCCTACAATGAGCAGTTCTTC CASSLWANSYNEQFF . TRBJ2-1 . TRBV27
TGCAGTGCTAGAGGGCAGACTTCACCCAATGAGCAGTTCTTC CSARGQTSPNEQFF . TRBJ2-1 . TRBV20-1
TGTGCCAGCAGCTTAAACGGTGGGGAGACCCAGTACTTC CASSLNGGETQYF . TRBJ2-5 few TRBV7-2
TGTGCCAGCAGCGTATCCGGGACACCTGGAAACACCATATATTTT CASSVSGTPGNTIYF . TRBJ1-3 . TRBV7-9
TGCAGCGTTACCCAAAGGACTAGCGGACTCTCCTACGAGCAGTACTTC CSVTQRTSGLSYEQYF TRBD2 TRBJ2-7 . TRBV29-1
TGTGCCAGCAGCTACAGACAGGAACGCGCGTTCTTC CASSYRQERAFF . TRBJ2-1 few TRBV7-9
TGCAGCGCGGACGGCCGGGTCTCTTACGATGAGCAGTTCTTC CSADGRVSYDEQFF . TRBJ2-1 . TRBV29-1
TGCGCCAGCAGCCAAGTCGAGCTAGCGGGAGGTCACTACAATGAGCAGTACTTC CASSQVELAGGHYNEQYF TRBD2 TRBJ2-7 . TRBV4-3
TGTGCCAGCAACCCAGTGAGTGGTGCGGGAAATGAGCAGTTCTTC CASNPVSGAGNEQFF . TRBJ2-1 . TRBV9
TGTGCCAGCACCATTGGAGGCGGGGGAGGGAACTATGGCTACACCTTC CASTIGGGGGNYGYTF . TRBJ1-2 once TRBV19
TGTGCCAGCAGCGTCGGTGGGAGCACTGAAGATTTCTTT CASSVGGSTEDFF . TRBJ1-1 few TRBV9
TGTGCCAGCAGAACCCCGGGACAGGGAGGTTCCTACACCTTC CASRTPGQGGSYTF TRBD1 TRBJ1-2 . TRBV6-2/TRBV6-3
TGCGCCAGCAGCCAAGAGAGCGGGAACCAGCCCCAGCATTTT CASSQESGNQPQHF . TRBJ1-5 . TRBV4-1
TGTGCCAGCAGTCGGGACCGACAAGAAGCTTTCTTT CASSRDRQEAFF . TRBJ1-1 few TRBV2
TGCGCCAGCAGCCCAGAGGACGGGTCGGGCTACACCTTC CASSPEDGSGYTF . TRBJ1-2 . TRBV4-1
TGTGCCAGCAGCCTAACTGGAAGTTGGGACACCGGGGAGCTGTTTTTT CASSLTGSWDTGELFF . TRBJ2-2 . TRBV5-6
TGTGCCAGCAGCGCCCCTAGGGCTAGCGGGGGGGCCCGAGATACGCAGTATTTT CASSAPRASGGARDTQYF TRBD2 TRBJ2-3 few TRBV9
TGCGCCAGCAGCAGGCCCCCGACTAGCTACTACGAGCAGTACTTC CASSRPPTSYYEQYF TRBD2 TRBJ2-7 once TRBV7-2
TGTGCCAGCACCCTCGTGGGAGCGGTTAGTCAAGAGACCCAGTACTTT CASTLVGAVSQETQYF . TRBJ2-5 once TRBV7-9
TGTGCCAGCAGCCAAGACTGGCTAGCTCGAACCCAAGAGACCCAGTACTTC CASSQDWLARTQETQYF . TRBJ2-5 . TRBV3-1
TGTGCCAGCAGCCCTAGGGGGTTGGCTAGCGGCTCCTACGAGCAGTACTTC CASSPRGLASGSYEQYF . TRBJ2-7 . TRBV7-2